The sequence of this T cell receptor (beta chain) was determined in a study of shared clonotypes between healthy human individuals. Overall study results and limits: Non-shared clonotypes had lower generation probabilities than clonotypes shared by all four sorted-subset donors.

Details on this clone: The antigen remains undetermined. The junction shows a germline mismatch at one end, possibly a read error.

From germline, CDR1 is SEHNR and CDR2 FQNEAQ (reference sequence). The length of the CDR3 is 12 residues. Genomic DNA from each subset was divided evenly over several immunoSEQ plates. Using about 190 ng DNA, approximately 27,000 T cell genomes, the sorted-subset replicate PCRs were run. Libraries were prepared by immunoSEQ multiplex PCR; TCRdb keeps only in-frame clonotypes and omits some of them. The repertoire has around 1.4 million clones, 97% to 99% of them found once; the top ten carry 0.36%. The gene calls are TRBV7-9 and TRBJ2-5; 7 bases are a match to TRBD1. The receptor comes from a man between 25 and 39 years old in good health. The sample taken for sequencing was naive CD4+ T cells sorted from blood. As for subset: CD45RA+ positively selected. The CDR3 region has the DNA TGTGCCAGCAGCTCCCTACAGGGGCCCAATCACTTC. It translates to CASSSLQGPNHF.